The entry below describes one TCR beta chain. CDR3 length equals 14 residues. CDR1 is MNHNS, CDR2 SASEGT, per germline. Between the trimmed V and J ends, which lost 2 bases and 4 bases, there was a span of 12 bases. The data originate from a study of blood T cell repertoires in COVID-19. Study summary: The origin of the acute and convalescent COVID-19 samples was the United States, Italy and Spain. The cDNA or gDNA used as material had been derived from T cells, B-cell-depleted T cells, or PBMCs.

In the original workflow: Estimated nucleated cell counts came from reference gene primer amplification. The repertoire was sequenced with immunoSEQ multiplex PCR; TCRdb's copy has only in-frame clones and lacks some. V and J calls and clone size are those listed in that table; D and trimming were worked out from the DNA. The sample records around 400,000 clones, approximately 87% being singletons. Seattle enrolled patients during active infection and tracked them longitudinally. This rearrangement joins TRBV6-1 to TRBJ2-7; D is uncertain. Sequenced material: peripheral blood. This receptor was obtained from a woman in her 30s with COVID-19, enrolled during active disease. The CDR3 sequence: CASSELSLTYEQYF. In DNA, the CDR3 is TGTGCCAGCAGTGAATTGAGCCTCACTTACGAGCAGTACTTC.